This TCR beta chain is drawn from a study of T cell responses to AZD1222 COVID-19 vaccine (dated by TCRdb to about 2021). In the study overall: AZD1222 recipients whose second dose came at about 4 weeks and those whose second dose came at about 12 weeks were combined into one group, since spike-specific TCR depth and breadth did not differ between the two schedules. A total of just over 230 trial participants underwent TCR sequencing, of whom 207 received two doses of AZD1222 and about 25 received two doses of the MenACWY control vaccine. Enrollment into the trials was organized by age into subgroups of 18-55, 56-69 and 70-plus years, and those subgroups contained about 160, 30 and 59 TCR-sequenced participants, respectively. The full study reports these points: A significant rise in spike-specific TCR breadth and depth was observed after two AZD1222 doses relative to day 0 and relative to MenACWY recipients. In the small 56-69-year group, the increase in depth fell short of significance, most likely because of low power. The whole spike protein was spanned by vaccine-associated CD4 TCRs, and dominant responses were seen in regions 160-218 and 743-854. Nearly half of unique spike-specific TCRs reportedly recognized epitopes outside regions mutated in the B.1.351 and B.1.1.7 variants. Only five to seven AZD1222 recipients were SARS-CoV-2 seropositive at baseline, limiting conclusions about previously exposed vaccinees. Participants were mostly white British, with more females than males. The authors suggested clonal diversity may have been underestimated. Because no day 14 peak-response samples were available, repertoires were characterized only after the peak T cell response.

From cysteine to phenylalanine, the CDR3 is 15 amino acids long. Only CDR3 DNA remains: 45 bases, in frame from the first base. At the junction V is shortened by 6 bases and J by 4 bases, with 16 bases in between. CDR1 SEHNR and CDR2 FQNEAQ were looked up in the germline V gene (reference sequence). The CDR3 regions of human TCRbeta chains were analyzed by immunosequencing. In the source study's methods: Repertoire TCRs were checked for matches against a reference library of SARS-CoV-2-specific TCRs that had been generated using the MIRA antigen-specificity platform. Breadth was defined as the fraction of unique TCRs that were SARS-CoV-2-associated. Depth was defined as the fraction of total T cells that were SARS-CoV-2-associated. Using the MIRA data, every spike-specific TCR was mapped to the spike region that the TCR reacted to and assigned to either a CD4 or a CD8 class. Log10-transformed breadth and depth values were compared by one-way ANOVA with Sidak's multiple comparisons tests. Drawn from immuneACCESS, this table holds only the in-frame rearrangements with V and J called that TCRdb kept. Clones are partly lost; checked studies trace under half to an unresolved V gene and leave the rest unexplained. The DNA was the basis for D and trimming; V, J and clone size are from that table. In all, the sample holds 120,000 or so clones, and about 85% of those were seen once. The ten largest clones represent about 6% of the sample.

As regards this clone: Its antigen is unknown. No base-level quality is on record; no much larger clone is a single base apart.

The time point label, as the study defines it: baseline before first vaccination. The vaccinee samples were drawn from two UK trials, COV001 and COV002, one of which was a single-blind randomized controlled phase 2/3 trial testing AZD1222 (ChAdOx1 nCoV-19) in healthy adults. For TCRbeta chain sequencing, PBMC samples were collected from trial participants at day 0 and at day 28 after the second dose. The receptor's source is an adult in good health. In this chain, TRBV7-9 is recombined with TRBJ2-1; a tentative D match to TRBD2 spans 5 bases. The specimen was peripheral blood, collected on day 0 of AZD1222 vaccination. The nucleotide sequence is given as TGTGCCAGCAGTCCCGGACTGGATTTTTACAATGAGCAGTTCTTC. This sequence encodes CASSPGLDFYNEQFF.